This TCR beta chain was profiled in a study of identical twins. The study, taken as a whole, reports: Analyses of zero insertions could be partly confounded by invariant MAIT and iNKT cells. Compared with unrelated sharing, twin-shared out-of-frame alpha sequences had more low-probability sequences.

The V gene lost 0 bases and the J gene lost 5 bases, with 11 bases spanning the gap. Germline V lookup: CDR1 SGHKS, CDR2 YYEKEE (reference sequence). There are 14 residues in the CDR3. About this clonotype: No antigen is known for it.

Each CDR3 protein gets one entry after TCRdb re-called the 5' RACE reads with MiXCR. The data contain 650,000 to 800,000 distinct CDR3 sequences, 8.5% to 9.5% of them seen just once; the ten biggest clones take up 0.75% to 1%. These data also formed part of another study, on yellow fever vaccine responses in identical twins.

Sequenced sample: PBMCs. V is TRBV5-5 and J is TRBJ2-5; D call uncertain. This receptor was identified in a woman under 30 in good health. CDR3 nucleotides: TGTGCCAGCAGCTTGGCCCCGGGTTGGGAGACCCAGTACTTC. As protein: CASSLAPGWETQYF.